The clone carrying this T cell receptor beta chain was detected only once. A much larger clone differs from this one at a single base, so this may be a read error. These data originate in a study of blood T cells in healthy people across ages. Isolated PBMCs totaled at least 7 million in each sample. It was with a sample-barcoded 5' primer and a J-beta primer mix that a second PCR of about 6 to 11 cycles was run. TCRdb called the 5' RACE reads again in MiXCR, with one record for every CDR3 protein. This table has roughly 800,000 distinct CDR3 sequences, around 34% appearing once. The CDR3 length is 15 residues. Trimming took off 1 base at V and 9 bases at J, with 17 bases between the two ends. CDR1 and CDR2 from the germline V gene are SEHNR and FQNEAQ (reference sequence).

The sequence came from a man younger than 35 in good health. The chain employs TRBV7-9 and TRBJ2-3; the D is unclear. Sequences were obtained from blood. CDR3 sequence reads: CASSLVQVWEETQYF. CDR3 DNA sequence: TGTGCCAGCAGCTTAGTTCAGGTTTGGGAAGAGACGCAGTATTTT.